This T cell receptor (beta chain) was sequenced for a study of blood T cells in healthy people across ages. This clonotype was observed a few times. Its specificity is unknown. Alongside a J-beta primer mix, a sample-barcoded 5' primer served in a second PCR lasting roughly 6 to 11 cycles. Tagging of each cDNA molecule was performed by a template-switch adaptor with 12 random nucleotides. TCRdb analysed the 5' RACE reads with MiXCR anew, one entry per CDR3 protein. The sample includes 500,000 to 600,000 distinct CDR3 sequences, 27% seen only once; the top ten take approximately 17%. Study-level findings and limits: Long-lived and aged donors differed, with more naive CD4+ cells and higher diversity in the long-lived. Older individuals had lower TCR beta diversity per million T cells (the decline was roughly linear). PBMCs were not sorted, which prevented a conclusive comparison of naive versus antigen-experienced cells.

Specimen: blood. This receptor was identified in a woman aged 70 to 79 in good health.

The CDR3 nucleotides are TGCAGTGCTAGGCAAGACCAGAACACTGAAGCTTTCTTT. It encodes CSARQDQNTEAFF. This rearrangement joins TRBV20-1 to TRBJ1-1; D remains unclear. V gave up 3 bases and J gave up 1 base, with 9 bases separating them. The germline V gene has CDR1 DFQATT and CDR2 SNEGSKA (reference sequence). CDR3 length equals 13 residues.